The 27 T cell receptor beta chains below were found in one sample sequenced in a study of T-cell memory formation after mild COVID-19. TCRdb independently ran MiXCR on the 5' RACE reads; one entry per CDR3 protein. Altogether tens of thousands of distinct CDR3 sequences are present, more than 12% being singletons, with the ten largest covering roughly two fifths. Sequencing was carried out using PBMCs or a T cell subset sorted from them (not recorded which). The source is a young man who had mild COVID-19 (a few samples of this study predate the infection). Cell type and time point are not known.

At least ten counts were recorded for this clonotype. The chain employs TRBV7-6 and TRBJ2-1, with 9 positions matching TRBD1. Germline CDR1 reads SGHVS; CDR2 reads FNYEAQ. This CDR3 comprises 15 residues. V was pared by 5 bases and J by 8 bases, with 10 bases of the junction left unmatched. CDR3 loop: CASSARDRVVDEQFF. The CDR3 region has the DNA TGTGCCAGCAGCGCGCGGGACAGGGTAGTCGATGAGCAGTTCTTC. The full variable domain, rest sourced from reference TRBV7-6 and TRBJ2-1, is GAGVSQSPRYKVTKRGQDVALRCDPISGHVSLYWYRQALGQGPEFLTYFNYEAQQDKSGLPNDRFSAERPEGSISTLTIQRTEQRDSAMYRCASSARDRVVDEQFFGPGTRLTVL.

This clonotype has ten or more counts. The CDR3 sequence: CASSQLREVSGNTIYF. The CDR3 nucleotides read TGCGCCAGCAGCCAACTCCGAGAAGTCTCTGGAAACACCATATATTTT. The rearrangement links TRBV4-3 to TRBJ1-3; no clear D. Trimming removed 2 bases at V and 0 bases at J, with 11 bases between. The CDR3 contains 16 residues. Germline-derived CDR1 and CDR2 are LGHNA and YSLEER.

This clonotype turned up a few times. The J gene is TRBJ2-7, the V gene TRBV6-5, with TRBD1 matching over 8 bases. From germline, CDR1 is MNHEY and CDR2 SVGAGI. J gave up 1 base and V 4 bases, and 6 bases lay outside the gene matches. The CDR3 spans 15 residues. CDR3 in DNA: TGTGCCAGCAGTTCCCCCCGGACAGGGTCCTACGAGCAGTACGTC. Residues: CASSSPRTGSYEQYV.

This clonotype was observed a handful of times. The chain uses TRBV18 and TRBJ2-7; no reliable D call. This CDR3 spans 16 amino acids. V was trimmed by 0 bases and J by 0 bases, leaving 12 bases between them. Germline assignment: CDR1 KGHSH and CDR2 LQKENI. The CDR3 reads CASSPPSGAHSYEQYF. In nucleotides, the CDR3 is TGTGCCAGCTCACCACCGTCAGGAGCCCACTCCTACGAGCAGTACTTC.

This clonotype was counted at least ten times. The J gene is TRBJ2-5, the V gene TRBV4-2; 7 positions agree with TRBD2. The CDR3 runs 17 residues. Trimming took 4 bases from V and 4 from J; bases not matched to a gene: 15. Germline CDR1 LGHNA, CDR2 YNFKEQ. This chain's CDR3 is CASSPSGGPSIGETQYF. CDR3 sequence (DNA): TGTGCCAGCAGCCCCTCGGGGGGTCCAAGCATAGGAGAGACCCAGTACTTC.

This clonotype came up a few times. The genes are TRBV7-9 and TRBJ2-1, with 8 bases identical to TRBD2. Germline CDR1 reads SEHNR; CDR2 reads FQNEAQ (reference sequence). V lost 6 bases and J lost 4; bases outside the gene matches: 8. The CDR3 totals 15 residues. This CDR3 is CASSRVAGKYNEQFF. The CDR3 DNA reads TGTGCCAGCAGTCGAGTAGCGGGAAAATACAATGAGCAGTTCTTC.

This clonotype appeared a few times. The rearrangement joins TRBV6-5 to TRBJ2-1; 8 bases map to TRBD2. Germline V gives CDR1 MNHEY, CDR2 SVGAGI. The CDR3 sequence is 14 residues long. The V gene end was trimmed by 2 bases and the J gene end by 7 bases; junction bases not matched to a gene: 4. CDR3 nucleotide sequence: TGTGCCAGCAGTTACGCCGGGACTAGAAATGAGCAGTTCTTC. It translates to CASSYAGTRNEQFF.

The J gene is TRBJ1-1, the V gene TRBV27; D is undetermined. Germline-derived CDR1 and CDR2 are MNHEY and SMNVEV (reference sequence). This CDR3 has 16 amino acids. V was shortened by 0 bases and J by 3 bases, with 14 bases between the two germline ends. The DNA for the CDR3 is TGTGCCAGCAGTTTATCGGTTTGGGGTACTGACACTGAAGCTTTCTTT. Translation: CASSLSVWGTDTEAFF.

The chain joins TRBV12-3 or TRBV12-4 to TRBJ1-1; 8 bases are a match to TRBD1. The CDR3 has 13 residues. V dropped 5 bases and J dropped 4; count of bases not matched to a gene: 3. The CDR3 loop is CASSATGGTEAFF. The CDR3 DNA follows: TGTGCCAGCAGTGCCACAGGGGGCACTGAAGCTTTCTTT.

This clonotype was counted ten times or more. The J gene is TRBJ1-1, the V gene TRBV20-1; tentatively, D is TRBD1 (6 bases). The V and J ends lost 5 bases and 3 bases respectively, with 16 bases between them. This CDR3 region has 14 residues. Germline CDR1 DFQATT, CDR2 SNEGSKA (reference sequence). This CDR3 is CSAGGGSSDTEAFF. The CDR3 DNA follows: TGCAGTGCTGGGGGCGGGTCCTCCGACACTGAAGCTTTCTTT.

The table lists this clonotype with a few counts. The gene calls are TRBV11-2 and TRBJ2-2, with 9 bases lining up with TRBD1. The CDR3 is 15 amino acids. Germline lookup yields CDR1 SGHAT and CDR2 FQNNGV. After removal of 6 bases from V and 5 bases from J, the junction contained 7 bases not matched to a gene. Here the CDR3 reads CASRSGQGSTGELFF. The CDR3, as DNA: TGTGCCAGCAGATCGGGACAGGGATCAACCGGGGAGCTGTTTTTT.

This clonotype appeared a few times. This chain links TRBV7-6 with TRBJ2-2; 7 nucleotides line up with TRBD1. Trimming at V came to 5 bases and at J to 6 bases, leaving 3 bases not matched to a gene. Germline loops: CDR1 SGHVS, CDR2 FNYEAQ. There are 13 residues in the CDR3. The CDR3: CASSDRVSGELFF. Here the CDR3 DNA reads TGTGCCAGCAGCGACAGGGTATCCGGGGAGCTGTTTTTT.

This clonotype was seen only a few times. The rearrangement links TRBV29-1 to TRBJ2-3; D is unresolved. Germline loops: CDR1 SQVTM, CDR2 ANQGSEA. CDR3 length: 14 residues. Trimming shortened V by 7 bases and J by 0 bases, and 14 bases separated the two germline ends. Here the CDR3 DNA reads TGCAGCGCCGATGGGGATTCCAGCACAGATACGCAGTATTTT. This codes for CSADGDSSTDTQYF.

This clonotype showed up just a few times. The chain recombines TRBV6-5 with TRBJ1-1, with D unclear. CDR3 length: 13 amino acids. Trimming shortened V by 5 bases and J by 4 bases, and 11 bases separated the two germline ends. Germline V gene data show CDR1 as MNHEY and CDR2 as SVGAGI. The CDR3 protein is CASSLSQVTEAFF. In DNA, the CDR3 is TGTGCCAGCAGTCTTTCGCAGGTCACTGAAGCTTTCTTT.

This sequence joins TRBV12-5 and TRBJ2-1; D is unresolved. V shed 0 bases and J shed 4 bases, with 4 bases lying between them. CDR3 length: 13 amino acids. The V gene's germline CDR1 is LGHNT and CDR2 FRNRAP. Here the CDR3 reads CASGLVSYNEQFF. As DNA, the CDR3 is TGTGCTAGTGGTTTGGTATCTTACAATGAGCAGTTCTTC.

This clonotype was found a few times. CDR3 in amino acids: CASRSHPPYEQYF. Written as DNA, the CDR3 is TGTGCCAGCAGGTCGCACCCTCCCTACGAGCAGTACTTC. V gene TRBV6-2 or TRBV6-3 combines with J gene TRBJ2-7; D unresolved. V dropped 6 bases and J dropped 2 bases, with 11 bases sitting between them. Germline CDR1 reads MNHEY; CDR2 reads SVGEGT. This CDR3 contains 13 residues.

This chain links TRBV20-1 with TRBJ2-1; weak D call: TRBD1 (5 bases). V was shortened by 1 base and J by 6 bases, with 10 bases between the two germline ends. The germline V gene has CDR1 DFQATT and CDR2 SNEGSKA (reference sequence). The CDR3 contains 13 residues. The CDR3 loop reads CSARVAGSNEQFF. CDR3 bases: TGCAGTGCTAGAGTAGCAGGGTCCAATGAGCAGTTCTTC.

CDR3 nucleotides: TGTGCCAGCAGCTTAGGCGGGGGTGCTCCAGATACGCAGTATTTT. This gives the protein CASSLGGGAPDTQYF. The chain is built from TRBV7-9 and TRBJ2-3, with 7 bases lining up with TRBD2. This CDR3 region has 15 residues. Germline trimming cut 1 base from V and 4 bases from J; bases unmatched to any gene: 5. Per the germline V gene, CDR1 is SEHNR and CDR2 is FQNEAQ (reference sequence).

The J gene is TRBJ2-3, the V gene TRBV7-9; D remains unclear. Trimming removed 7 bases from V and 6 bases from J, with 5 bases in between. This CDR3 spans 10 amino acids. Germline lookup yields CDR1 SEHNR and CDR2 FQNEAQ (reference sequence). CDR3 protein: CASTVDTQYF. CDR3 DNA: TGTGCCAGCACAGTGGATACGCAGTATTTT.

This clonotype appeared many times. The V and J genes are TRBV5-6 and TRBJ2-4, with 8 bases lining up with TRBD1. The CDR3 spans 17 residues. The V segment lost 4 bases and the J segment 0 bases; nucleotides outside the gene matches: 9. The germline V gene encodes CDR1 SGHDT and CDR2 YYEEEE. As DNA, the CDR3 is TGTGCCAGCAGCCTCACCGGACAGGGTCTAGCCAAAAACATTCAGTACTTC. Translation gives CASSLTGQGLAKNIQYF. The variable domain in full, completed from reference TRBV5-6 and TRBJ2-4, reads DAGVTQSPTHLIKTRGQQVTLRCSPKSGHDTVSWYQQALGQGPQFIFQYYEEEERQRGNFPDRFSGHQFPNYSSELNVNALLLGDSALYLCASSLTGQGLAKNIQYFGAGTRLSVL.

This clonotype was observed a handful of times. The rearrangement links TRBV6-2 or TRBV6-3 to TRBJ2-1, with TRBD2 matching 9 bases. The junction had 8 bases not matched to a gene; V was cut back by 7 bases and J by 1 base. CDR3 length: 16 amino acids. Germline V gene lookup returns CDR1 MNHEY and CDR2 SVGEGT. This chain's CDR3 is CASTLTSGGSYNEQFF. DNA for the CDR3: TGTGCCAGCACCCTAACCAGCGGGGGGTCCTACAATGAGCAGTTCTTC.

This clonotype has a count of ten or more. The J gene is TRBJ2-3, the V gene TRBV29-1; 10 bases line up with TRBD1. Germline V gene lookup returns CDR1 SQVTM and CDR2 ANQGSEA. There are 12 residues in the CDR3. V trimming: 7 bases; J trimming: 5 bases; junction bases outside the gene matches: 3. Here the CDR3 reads CSAGTGVDTQYF. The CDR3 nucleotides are TGCAGCGCTGGGACAGGGGTAGATACGCAGTATTTT.

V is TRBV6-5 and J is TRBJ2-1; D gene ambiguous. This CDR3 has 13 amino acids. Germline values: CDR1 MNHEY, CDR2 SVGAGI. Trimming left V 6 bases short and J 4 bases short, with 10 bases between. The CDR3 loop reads CASSLYGYNEQFF. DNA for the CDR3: TGTGCCAGCAGCCTGTATGGTTACAATGAGCAGTTCTTC.

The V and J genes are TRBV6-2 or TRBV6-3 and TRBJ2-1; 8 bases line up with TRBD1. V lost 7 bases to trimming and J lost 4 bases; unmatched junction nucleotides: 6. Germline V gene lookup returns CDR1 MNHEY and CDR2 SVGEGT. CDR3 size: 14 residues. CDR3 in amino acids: CASNTDRVYNEQFF. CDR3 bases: TGTGCCAGCAATACGGACAGGGTATACAATGAGCAGTTCTTC.

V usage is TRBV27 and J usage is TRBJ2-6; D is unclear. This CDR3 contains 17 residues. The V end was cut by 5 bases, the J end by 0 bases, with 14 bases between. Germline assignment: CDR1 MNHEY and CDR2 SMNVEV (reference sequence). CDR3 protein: CASSEEFSFSGANVLTF. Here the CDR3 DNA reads TGTGCCAGCAGTGAGGAGTTTTCTTTCTCTGGGGCCAACGTCCTGACTTTC.

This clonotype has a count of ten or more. The DNA of the CDR3 is TGTGCCAGCAGTTACGAGAGCGGGGGGAACTACGAGCAGTACTTC. Translation: CASSYESGGNYEQYF. V gene TRBV6-6 combines with J gene TRBJ2-7; TRBD2 agrees at 9 bases. V shed 2 bases, J shed 3 bases, and the junction held 5 bases outside the gene matches. CDR3 length equals 15 residues. Looked up from germline, CDR1 is MNHNY and CDR2 is SVGAGI (reference sequence).

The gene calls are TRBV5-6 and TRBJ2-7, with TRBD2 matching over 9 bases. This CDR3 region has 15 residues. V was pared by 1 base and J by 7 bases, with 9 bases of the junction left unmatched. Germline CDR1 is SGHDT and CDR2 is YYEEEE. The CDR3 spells CASSLQRGALLEQYV. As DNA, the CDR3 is TGTGCCAGCAGCTTGCAGCGGGGGGCCCTACTTGAGCAGTACGTC.